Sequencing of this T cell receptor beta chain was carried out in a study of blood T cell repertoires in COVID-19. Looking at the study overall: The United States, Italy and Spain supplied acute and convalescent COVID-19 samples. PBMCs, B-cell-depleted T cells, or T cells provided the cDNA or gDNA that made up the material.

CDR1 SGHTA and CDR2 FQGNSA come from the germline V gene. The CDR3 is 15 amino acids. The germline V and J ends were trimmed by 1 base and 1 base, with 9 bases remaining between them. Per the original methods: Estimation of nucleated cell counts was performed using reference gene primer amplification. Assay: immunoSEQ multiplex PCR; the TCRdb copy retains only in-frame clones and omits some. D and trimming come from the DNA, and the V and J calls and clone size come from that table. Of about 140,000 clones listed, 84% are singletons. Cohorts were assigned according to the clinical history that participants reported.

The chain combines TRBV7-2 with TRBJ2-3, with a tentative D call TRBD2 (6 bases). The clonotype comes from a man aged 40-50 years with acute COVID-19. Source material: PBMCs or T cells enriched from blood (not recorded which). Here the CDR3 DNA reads TGTGCCAGCAGCTTAGGTGGCGGGGGCACAGATACGCAGTATTTT. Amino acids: CASSLGGGGTDTQYF.